This TCR beta chain was found in a study of blood T cell repertoires in COVID-19. The overall study: Samples representing acute and convalescent COVID-19 were sourced from the United States, Italy and Spain. Sample material is recorded as cDNA or gDNA derived from T cells, B-cell-depleted T cells, or PBMCs.

Original methodology: For nucleated cells, counts were estimated from reference gene primer amplification. Only in-frame clones appear in the TCRdb table, and some are missing; sequencing was by immunoSEQ multiplex PCR. The V and J calls and clone size were taken over from that table, and D and trimming were inferred from the DNA. The sample has 71,000 or so clones, 87% seen once. The CDR3 consists of 17 residues. The V end was cut by 0 bases, the J end by 0 bases, with 10 bases between. Germline lookup yields CDR1 SGHNT and CDR2 YYREEE (reference sequence). The sequenced sample was peripheral blood. The chain couples TRBV5-4 to TRBJ1-6; D is undetermined. The clonotype was recovered from a man in his fifties with active COVID-19. The CDR3 loop reads CASSLAPVSSYNSPLHF. The DNA of the CDR3 is TGTGCCAGCAGCTTGGCCCCGGTTAGCTCCTATAATTCACCCCTCCACTTT.